This is a list of T cell receptor beta chains from one sample in a study of CD8 T cells in Susac syndrome. MiXCR, run by TCRdb on the immunoSEQ multiplex PCR reads, gives a single entry per CDR3 protein. The profile covers roughly 120,000 distinct CDR3 sequences, with around 95% appearing a single time and 0.096% taken by the ten largest. Sequencing input: CD4+ T cells from PBMCs. These receptors were obtained from a human donor in good health. Both conserved end residues are part of each CDR3. D genes are given only for firm matches. The listing skips clone size in some rows; elsewhere it reads once, few, many or a size class.

j_gene	d_gene	v_gene	abundance	CDR3nt	CDR3aa
TRBJ2-1	TRBD1	TRBV12-5	.	TGTGCTAGTGGTTTGGTGGACAGGGATAGCAATGAGCAGTTCTTC	CASGLVDRDSNEQFF
TRBJ1-5	.	TRBV18	.	TGTGCCAGCTCACCGGGGGCAGCGAGCAATCAGCCCCAGCATTTT	CASSPGAASNQPQHF
TRBJ2-2	.	TRBV12-3/TRBV12-4	.	TGTGCCAGCAGTTTCGGGGGGCTACGAGGGGGCACCGGGGAGCTGTTTTTT	CASSFGGLRGGTGELFF
TRBJ1-1	TRBD1	TRBV20-1	once	TGCAGTGCTGCCGGGACAGGGAACACTGAAGCTTTCTTT	CSAAGTGNTEAFF
TRBJ2-2	.	TRBV12-3/TRBV12-4	.	TGTGCCAGCAGTTTAGTTAGGAACACCGGGGAGCTGTTTTTT	CASSLVRNTGELFF
TRBJ2-2	.	TRBV15	.	TGTGCCACCAGCAGAGACAGGGATCCAAACACCGGGGAGCTGTTTTTT	CATSRDRDPNTGELFF
TRBJ2-6	.	TRBV5-4	.	TGTGCCAGCTCCGGGCAGGTGAGCTCTGGGGCCAACGTCCTGACTTTC	CASSGQVSSGANVLTF
TRBJ2-2	.	TRBV3-1	.	TGTGCCAGCAGCCAAGTAGTACTAGCCGGCAACCCCGGGGAGCTGTTTTTT	CASSQVVLAGNPGELFF
TRBJ2-2	.	TRBV6-4	.	TGTGCCAGCAGACACTCTACCGGGGAGCTGTTTTTT	CASRHSTGELFF
TRBJ2-5	TRBD2	TRBV24-1	.	TGTGCCACCAGTGACCCCGGACTAGCGGGAGGAGAGACCCAGTACTTC	CATSDPGLAGGETQYF
TRBJ1-1	.	TRBV29-1	.	TGCAGCGTTGGGAGGGGAGGGAACACTGAAGCTTTCTTT	CSVGRGGNTEAFF
TRBJ2-7	.	TRBV7-8	.	TGTGCCAGCAGCGGCCTAGCTTCTTCCTACGAGCAGTACTTC	CASSGLASSYEQYF
TRBJ1-2	TRBD1	TRBV2	.	TGTGCCAGCAAGACAGGGGATGGCTATGGCTACACCTTC	CASKTGDGYGYTF
TRBJ2-3	.	TRBV6-5	.	TGTGCCAGCAGTTACGCGCGGGATCGAATAAGCACAGATACGCAGTATTTT	CASSYARDRISTDTQYF
TRBJ2-3	.	TRBV7-2	.	TGTGCCAGCAGCTTAGGGATGGGTCCAGATACGCAGTATTTT	CASSLGMGPDTQYF
TRBJ2-7	TRBD2	TRBV29-1	.	TGCAGCGTTGGCACTAGCGGGCTCTACGAGCAGTACTTC	CSVGTSGLYEQYF
TRBJ2-7	.	TRBV7-9	.	TGTGCCAGCAGCACGGGACTGCCCCCCTACGAGCAGTACTTC	CASSTGLPPYEQYF
TRBJ2-5	.	TRBV11-3	.	TGTGCCAGCACCCCAGGAGAGGGGTGGGAGACCCAGTACTTC	CASTPGEGWETQYF
TRBJ1-2	TRBD1	TRBV20-1	.	TGCAGTGCTAGTTTCCCCGGGACAGGGGCTGGCTACACCTTC	CSASFPGTGAGYTF
TRBJ2-5	.	TRBV7-2	few	TGTGCCAGCAGTCGCGGTGTGCAAGAGACCCAGTACTTC	CASSRGVQETQYF